This record covers a single TCR beta chain. Original processing methods: The authors estimated nucleated cell counts from reference gene primer amplification. The protocol was immunoSEQ multiplex PCR, while the TCRdb copy is restricted to in-frame clones and leaves out a portion. The V and J calls and clone size were taken over from that table, and D and trimming were inferred from the DNA. The sample includes 200,000 to 250,000 clones, 70% to 90% of them seen just once. This CDR3 region has 10 residues. V shed 7 bases, J shed 11 bases, and the junction held 3 bases outside the gene matches. The source of the sample is a study of blood T cell repertoires in COVID-19. Overall study: Some COVID-19 samples were acute and others convalescent; all came from the United States, Italy and Spain. The analysed material was cDNA or gDNA that came from T cells, B-cell-depleted T cells, or PBMCs.

This chain uses TRBV12-3 or TRBV12-4 with TRBJ1-1, with 8 bases identical to TRBD1. The sequence derives from a middle-aged man with acute or convalescent COVID-19. The sample consisted of peripheral blood. The CDR3, as DNA: TGTGCCAGCACGCAGGGGGCTGCTTTCTTT. Translation gives CASTQGAAFF.